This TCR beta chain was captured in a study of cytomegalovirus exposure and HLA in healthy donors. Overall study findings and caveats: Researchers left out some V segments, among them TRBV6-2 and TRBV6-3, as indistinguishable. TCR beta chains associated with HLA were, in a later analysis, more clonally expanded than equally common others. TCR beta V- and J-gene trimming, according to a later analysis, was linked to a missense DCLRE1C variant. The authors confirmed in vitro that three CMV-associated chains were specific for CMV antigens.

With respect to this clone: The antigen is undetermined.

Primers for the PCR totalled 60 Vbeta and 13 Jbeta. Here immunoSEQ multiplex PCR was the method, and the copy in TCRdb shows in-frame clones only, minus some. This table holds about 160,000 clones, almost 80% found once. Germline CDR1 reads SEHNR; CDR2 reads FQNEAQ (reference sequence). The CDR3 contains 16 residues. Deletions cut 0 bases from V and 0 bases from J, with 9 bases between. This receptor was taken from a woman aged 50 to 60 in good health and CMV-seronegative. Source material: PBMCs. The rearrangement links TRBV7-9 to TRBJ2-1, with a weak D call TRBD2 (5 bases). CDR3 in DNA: TGTGCCAGCAGCTTAGCCCGGGGTTACTCCTACAATGAGCAGTTCTTC. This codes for CASSLARGYSYNEQFF.